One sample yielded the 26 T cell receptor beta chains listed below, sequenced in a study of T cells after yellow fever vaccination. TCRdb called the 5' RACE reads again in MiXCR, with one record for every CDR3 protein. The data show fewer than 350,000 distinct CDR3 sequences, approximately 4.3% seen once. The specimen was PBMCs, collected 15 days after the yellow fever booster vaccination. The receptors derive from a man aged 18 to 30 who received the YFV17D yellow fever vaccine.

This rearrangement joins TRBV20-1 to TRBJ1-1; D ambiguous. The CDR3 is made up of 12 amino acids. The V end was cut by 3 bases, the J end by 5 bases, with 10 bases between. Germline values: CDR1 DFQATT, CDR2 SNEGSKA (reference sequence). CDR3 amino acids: CSASPRRTEAFF. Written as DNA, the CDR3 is TGCAGTGCTAGCCCGAGACGGACTGAAGCTTTCTTT.

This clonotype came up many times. The DNA of the CDR3 is TGTGCCAGCAGTGATAAAGGCAGGGCTAATGAAAAACTGTTTTTT. Amino acid sequence: CASSDKGRANEKLFF. The genes are TRBV25-1 and TRBJ1-4; D possibly corresponds to TRBD1 (5 bases). The CDR3 has 15 residues. The germline gives CDR1 MGHDK, CDR2 SYGVNS. The V end was cut by 3 bases, the J end by 3 bases, with 11 bases between.

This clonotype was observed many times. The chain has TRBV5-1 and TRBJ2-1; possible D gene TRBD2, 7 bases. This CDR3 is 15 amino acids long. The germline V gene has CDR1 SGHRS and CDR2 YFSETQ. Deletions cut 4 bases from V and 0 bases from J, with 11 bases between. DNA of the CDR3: TGCGCCAGCAGCATCGGGGGGCGCTCCTACAATGAGCAGTTCTTC. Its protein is CASSIGGRSYNEQFF.

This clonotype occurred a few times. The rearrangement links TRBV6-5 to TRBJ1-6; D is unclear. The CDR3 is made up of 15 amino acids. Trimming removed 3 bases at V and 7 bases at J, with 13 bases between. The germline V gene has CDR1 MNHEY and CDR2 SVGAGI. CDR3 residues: CASSYRDSRNSPLHF. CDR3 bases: TGTGCCAGCAGTTATAGGGATTCACGAAATTCACCCCTCCACTTT.

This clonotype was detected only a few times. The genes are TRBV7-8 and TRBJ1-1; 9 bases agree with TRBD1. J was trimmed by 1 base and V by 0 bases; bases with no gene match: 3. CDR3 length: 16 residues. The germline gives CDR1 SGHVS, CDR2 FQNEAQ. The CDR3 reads CASSLALTGGNTEAFF. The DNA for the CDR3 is TGTGCCAGCAGCTTAGCCTTGACAGGGGGGAACACTGAAGCTTTCTTT.

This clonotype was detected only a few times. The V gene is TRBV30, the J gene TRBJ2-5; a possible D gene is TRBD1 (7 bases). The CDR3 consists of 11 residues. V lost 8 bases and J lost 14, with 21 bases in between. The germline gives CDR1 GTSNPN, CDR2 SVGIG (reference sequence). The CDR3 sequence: CAGTDNRGGYF. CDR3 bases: TGTGCCGGGACCGATAACAGGGGAGGTTACTTC.

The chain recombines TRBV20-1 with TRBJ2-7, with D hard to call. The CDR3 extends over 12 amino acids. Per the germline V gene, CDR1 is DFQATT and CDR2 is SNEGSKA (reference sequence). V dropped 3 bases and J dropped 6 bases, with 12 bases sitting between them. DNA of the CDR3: TGCAGTGCTAGGGTCTCAGGTGGCGAGCAGTACGTC. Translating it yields CSARVSGGEQYV.

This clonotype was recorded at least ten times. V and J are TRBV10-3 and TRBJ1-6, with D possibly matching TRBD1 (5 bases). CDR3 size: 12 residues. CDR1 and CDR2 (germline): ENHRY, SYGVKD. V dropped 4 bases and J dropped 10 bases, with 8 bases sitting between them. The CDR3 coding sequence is TGTGCCATCAGTGCCAGGGACTCACCCCTCCACTTT. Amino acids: CAISARDSPLHF.

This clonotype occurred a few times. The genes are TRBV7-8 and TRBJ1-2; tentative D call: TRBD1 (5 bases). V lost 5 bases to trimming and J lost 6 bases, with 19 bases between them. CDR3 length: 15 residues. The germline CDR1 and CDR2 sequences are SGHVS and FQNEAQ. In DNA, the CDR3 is TGTGCCAGCAGCCTCCGGACATCGGCTTCCGATGGCTACACCTTC. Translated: CASSLRTSASDGYTF.

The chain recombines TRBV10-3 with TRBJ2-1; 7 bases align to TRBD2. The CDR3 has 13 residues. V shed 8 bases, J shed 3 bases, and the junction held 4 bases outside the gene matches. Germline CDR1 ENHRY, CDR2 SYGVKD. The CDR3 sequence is CAISGGGYNEQFF. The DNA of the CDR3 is TGTGCCATCTCTGGGGGGGGCTACAATGAGCAGTTCTTC.

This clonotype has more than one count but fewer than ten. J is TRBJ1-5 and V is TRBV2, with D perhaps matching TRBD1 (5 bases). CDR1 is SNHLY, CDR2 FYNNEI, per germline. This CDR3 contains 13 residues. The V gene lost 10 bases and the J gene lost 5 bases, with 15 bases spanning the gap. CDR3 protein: CATDQGPYQPQHF. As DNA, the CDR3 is TGTGCCACGGACCAGGGACCTTATCAGCCCCAGCATTTT.

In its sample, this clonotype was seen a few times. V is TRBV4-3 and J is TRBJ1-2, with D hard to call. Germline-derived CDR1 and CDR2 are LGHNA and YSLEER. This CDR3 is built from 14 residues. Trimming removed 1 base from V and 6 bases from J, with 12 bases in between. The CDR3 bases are TGCGCCAGCAGCCAAGCGGGAGTTCAACATGGCTACACCTTC. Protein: CASSQAGVQHGYTF.

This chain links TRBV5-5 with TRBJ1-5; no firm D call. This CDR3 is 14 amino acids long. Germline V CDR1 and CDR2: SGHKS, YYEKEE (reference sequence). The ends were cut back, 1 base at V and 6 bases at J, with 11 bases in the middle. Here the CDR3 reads CASSLSLTRQPQHF. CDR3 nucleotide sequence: TGTGCCAGCAGCTTGAGCTTAACTCGTCAGCCCCAGCATTTT.

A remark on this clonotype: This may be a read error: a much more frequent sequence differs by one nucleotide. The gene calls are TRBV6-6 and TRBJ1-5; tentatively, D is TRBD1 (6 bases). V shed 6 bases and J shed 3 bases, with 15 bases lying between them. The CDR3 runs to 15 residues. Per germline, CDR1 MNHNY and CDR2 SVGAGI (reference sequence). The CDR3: CASSHGTLNNQPQHF. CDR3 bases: TGTGCCAGCAGCCATGGGACACTGAACAATCAGCCCCAGCATTTT.

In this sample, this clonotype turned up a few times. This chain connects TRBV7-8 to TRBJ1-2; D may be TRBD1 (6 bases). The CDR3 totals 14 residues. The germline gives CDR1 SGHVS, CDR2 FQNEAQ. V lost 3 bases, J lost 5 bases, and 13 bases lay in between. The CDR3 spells CASSFHRDKYGYTF. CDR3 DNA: TGTGCCAGCAGCTTCCACCGGGACAAATATGGCTACACCTTC.

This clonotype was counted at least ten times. This CDR3 is CASSHGRGFANTGELFF. In DNA form, the CDR3 reads TGTGCCAGCAGCCACGGGAGGGGGTTTGCGAACACCGGGGAGCTGTTTTTT. The rearrangement uses TRBV7-9 and TRBJ2-2; 8 positions match TRBD2. Per germline, CDR1 SEHNR and CDR2 FQNEAQ (reference sequence). CDR3 length: 17 amino acids. V lost 5 bases and J lost 0; bases outside the gene matches: 8.

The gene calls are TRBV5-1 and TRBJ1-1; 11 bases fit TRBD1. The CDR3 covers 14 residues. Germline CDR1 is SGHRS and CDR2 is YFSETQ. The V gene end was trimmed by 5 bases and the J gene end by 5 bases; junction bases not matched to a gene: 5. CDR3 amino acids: CASSSGTGGTEAFF. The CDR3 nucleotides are TGCGCCAGCAGTTCCGGGACAGGGGGGACTGAAGCTTTCTTT.

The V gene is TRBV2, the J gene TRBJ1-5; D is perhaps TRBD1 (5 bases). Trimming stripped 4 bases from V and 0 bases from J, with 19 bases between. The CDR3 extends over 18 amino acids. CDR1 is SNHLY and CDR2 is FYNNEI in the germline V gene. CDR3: CASSVRGHGSYSNQPQHF. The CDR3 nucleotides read TGTGCCAGCAGTGTAAGAGGACATGGTTCCTATAGCAATCAGCCCCAGCATTTT.

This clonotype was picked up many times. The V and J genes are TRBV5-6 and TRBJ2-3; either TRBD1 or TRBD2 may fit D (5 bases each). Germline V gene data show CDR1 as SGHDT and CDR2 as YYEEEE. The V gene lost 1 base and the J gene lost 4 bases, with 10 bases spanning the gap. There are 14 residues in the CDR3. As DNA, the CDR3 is TGTGCCAGCAGCTTGAGGGGAGAGGCAGATACGCAGTATTTT. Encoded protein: CASSLRGEADTQYF.

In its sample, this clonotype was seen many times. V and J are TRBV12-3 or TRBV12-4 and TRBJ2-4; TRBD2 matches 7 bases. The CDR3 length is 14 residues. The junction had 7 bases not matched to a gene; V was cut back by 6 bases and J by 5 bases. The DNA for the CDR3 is TGTGCCAGCAGACCGACTAGCCGGGAAAACATTCAGTACTTC. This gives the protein CASRPTSRENIQYF.

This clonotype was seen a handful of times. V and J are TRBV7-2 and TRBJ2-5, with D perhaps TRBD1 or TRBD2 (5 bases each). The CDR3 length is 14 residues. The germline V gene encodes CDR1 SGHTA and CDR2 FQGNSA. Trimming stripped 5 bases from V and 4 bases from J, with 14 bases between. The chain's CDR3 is CASSPDIGAETQYF. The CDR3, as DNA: TGTGCCAGCAGCCCGGACATCGGGGCAGAGACCCAGTACTTC.

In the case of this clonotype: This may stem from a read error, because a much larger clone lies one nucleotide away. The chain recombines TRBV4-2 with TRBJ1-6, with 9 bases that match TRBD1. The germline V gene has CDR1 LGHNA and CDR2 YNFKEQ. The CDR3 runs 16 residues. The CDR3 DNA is TGTGCCAGCAGCCAAGATCCGGGACAGGGTAATTCACCCCTCCCCTTT. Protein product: CASSQDPGQGNSPLPF.

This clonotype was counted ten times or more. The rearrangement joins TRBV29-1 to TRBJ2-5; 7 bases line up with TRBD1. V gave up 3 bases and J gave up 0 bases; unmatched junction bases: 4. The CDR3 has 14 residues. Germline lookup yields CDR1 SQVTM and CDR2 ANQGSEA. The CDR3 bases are TGCAGCGTTGAGATGACAGGGCACCAAGAGACCCAGTACTTC. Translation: CSVEMTGHQETQYF. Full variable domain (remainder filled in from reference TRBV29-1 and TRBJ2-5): SAVISQKPSRDICQRGTSLTIQCQVDSQVTMMFWYRQQPGQSLTLIATANQGSEATYESGFVIDKFPISRPNLTFSTLTVSNMSPEDSSIYLCSVEMTGHQETQYFGPGTRLLVL.

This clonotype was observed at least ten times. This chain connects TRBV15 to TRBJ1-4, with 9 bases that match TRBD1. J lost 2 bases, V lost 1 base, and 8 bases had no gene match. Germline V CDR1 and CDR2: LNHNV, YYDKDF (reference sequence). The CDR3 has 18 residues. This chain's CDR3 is CATSRGEGTGPTNEKLFF. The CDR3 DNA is TGTGCCACCAGCAGAGGTGAAGGGACAGGGCCGACTAATGAAAAACTGTTTTTT.

The CDR3, as DNA: TGCGCCACCAGGGCCGCTTACAGGGCCACAGATACGCAGTATTTT. This sequence encodes CATRAAYRATDTQYF. V is TRBV10-2 and J is TRBJ2-3; D may be TRBD1 (6 bases). CDR1 WSHSY and CDR2 SAAADI come from the germline V gene. V dropped 10 bases and J dropped 2 bases, with 19 bases sitting between them. This CDR3 contains 15 residues.

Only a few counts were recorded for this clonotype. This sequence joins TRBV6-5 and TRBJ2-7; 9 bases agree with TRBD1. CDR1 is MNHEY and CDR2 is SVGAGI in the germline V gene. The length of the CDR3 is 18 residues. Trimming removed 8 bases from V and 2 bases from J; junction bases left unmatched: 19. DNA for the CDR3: TGTGCCAGCGCCAACCCCCTAGAACCGGACAGGGGACCCTACGAGCAGTACGTC. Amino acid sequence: CASANPLEPDRGPYEQYV.